This T cell receptor (beta chain) originates from a study of Tregs in tolerant kidney transplant recipients. Assay: immunoSEQ multiplex PCR; the TCRdb copy retains only in-frame clones and omits some. The repertoire holds around 86,000 clones, with 91% as singletons. CDR3 length: 15 residues. CDR1 SGHDN and CDR2 FVKESK come from the germline V gene. After removal of 1 base from V and 6 bases from J, the junction contained 7 bases not matched to a gene. Related graft donors supplied nonmyeloablative bone marrow transplants, and mixed chimerism was transient. Unstimulated regulatory T cells (CD4+CD25+CD127-), CD4+CD25- non-regulatory cells, CD4 and CD8 cells were FACS-sorted from thawed PBMCs.

The receptor was isolated from a human patient who received a combined kidney and bone marrow transplant. The graft donor may have contributed some T cells. The chain is built from TRBV14 and TRBJ2-7; the match to TRBD1 covers 9 bases. The source material was CD4+ T cells from blood (PBMCs), sampled 24 months after the transplant. The CDR3 here is CASSQGGTGSSEQYF. The CDR3 nucleotides read TGTGCCAGCAGCCAAGGGGGGACAGGGTCCAGCGAGCAGTACTTC.